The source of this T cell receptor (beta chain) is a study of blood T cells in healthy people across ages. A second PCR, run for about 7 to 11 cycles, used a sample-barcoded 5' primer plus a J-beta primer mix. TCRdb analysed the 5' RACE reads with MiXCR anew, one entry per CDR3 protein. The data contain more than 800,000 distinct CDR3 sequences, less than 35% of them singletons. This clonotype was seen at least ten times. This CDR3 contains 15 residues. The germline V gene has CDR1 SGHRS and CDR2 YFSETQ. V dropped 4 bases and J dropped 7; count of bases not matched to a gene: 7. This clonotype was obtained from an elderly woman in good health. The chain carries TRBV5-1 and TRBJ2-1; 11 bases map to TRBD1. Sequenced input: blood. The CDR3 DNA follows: TGCGCCAGCAGCCTCAATGGACAGGGGGCGAATGAGCAGTTCTTC. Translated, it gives CASSLNGQGANEQFF.